The next 3 T cell receptor beta chains were all read from a single sample in a study of early T cells in non-severe SARS-CoV-2 infection. Each CDR3 protein is one row after TCRdb ran MiXCR on the 5' RACE reads. The repertoire consists of 25,000 to 35,000 distinct CDR3 sequences, with 3.9% occurring once and the leading ten covering more than 8%. Material for sequencing was whole blood. The source of these receptors is an adult who was a healthcare worker with PCR-confirmed SARS-CoV-2 infection or an uninfected control (not recorded which).

This clonotype occurred a few times. The chain is built from TRBV24-1 and TRBJ2-7; TRBD1 agrees at 10 bases. CDR3 length: 13 amino acids. The V gene's germline CDR1 is KGHDR and CDR2 SFDVKD. V was clipped by 4 bases and J by 7 bases; unmatched bases: 3. The CDR3 loop reads CATSETGGVEQYF. CDR3 nucleotides: TGTGCCACCAGTGAGACAGGGGGCGTTGAGCAGTACTTC.

The chain has TRBV7-9 and TRBJ2-1, with TRBD1 matching 8 bases. Germline V CDR1 and CDR2: SEHNR, FQNEAQ (reference sequence). The CDR3 sequence is 17 residues long. Losses at the gene ends were 5 bases for V and 2 bases for J; bases not matched to a gene: 11. The CDR3 protein is CASSATLARGPYNEQFF. CDR3 coding DNA: TGTGCCAGCAGCGCGACGCTAGCCAGGGGGCCCTACAATGAGCAGTTCTTC.

The V and J genes are TRBV7-3 and TRBJ2-3; 14 bases agree with TRBD2. Trimming at V came to 8 bases and at J to 9 bases, leaving 7 bases not matched to a gene. Germline loops: CDR1 SGHTA, CDR2 FQGTGA. The CDR3 contains 14 residues. The CDR3 region is CASEDGLAGGTQYF. The CDR3 bases are TGTGCCAGCGAGGACGGACTAGCGGGGGGAACGCAGTATTTT. Together with reference TRBV7-3 and TRBJ2-3, the CDR3 gives the full variable domain: GAGVSQTPSNKVTEKGKYVELRCDPISGHTALYWYRQSLGQGPEFLIYFQGTGAADDSGLPNDRFFAVRPEGSVSTLKIQRTERGDSAVYLCASEDGLAGGTQYFGPGTRLTVL.